This is a list of T cell receptor beta chains from one sample in a study of vaccination effects on CD4 cells after COVID-19. The antigens for these receptors are not known. Only in-frame clones appear in the TCRdb table, and some are missing; sequencing was by immunoSEQ multiplex PCR. The table lists more than 40,000 clones, roughly 70% of them singletons, with about 28% in the top ten. The specimen comprised CD4+ T cells from PBMCs cultured with HCoV-OC43 spike peptides, sampled before COVID-19 vaccination. The receptors originated from a human donor who received a COVID-19 vaccine. CDR3s include the opening cysteine and the closing phenylalanine or tryptophan. The D gene is left open where the match is weak. Where a row states a size, it is once, few, many or the class of an expanded clone; other rows omit it.

>-|TRBV20-1|TRBD2|TRBJ2-7
TGCAGTGCTAGTGGGGCTAGCGGGAGGACCTACGAGCAGTACTTC
CSASGASGRTYEQYF
>-|TRBV6-5|TRBD1|TRBJ1-2
TGTGCCAGCAGGAGGGGACAGGCCCTCTATGGCTACACCTTC
CASRRGQALYGYTF
>-|TRBV6-2/TRBV6-3|-|TRBJ2-7
TGTGCCAGCAGCAAGAAGCTCTACGAGCAGTACTTC
CASSKKLYEQYF
>-|TRBV27|TRBD2|TRBJ2-1
TGTGCCAGCAGCTCTGGACTAGCGGGAGTGGGTGAGCAGTTCTTC
CASSSGLAGVGEQFF
>few|TRBV15|TRBD1|TRBJ1-1
TGTGCCACCAGCATCGGGACAGGGAACACTGAAGCTTTCTTT
CATSIGTGNTEAFF
>few|TRBV30|TRBD2|TRBJ2-5
TGTGCCTGGAGTGAGGAGCGGGAGGCCAGGGAGACCCAGTACTTC
CAWSEEREARETQYF
>few|TRBV20-1|-|TRBJ1-5
TGCAGTGCTCGTGGGGGTGACAATCAGCCCCAGCATTTT
CSARGGDNQPQHF
>few|TRBV7-3|-|TRBJ1-5
TGTGCCAGCAGCTATTCTGGGGACGCCGACAAGCCCCAGCATTTT
CASSYSGDADKPQHF
>-|TRBV11-2|-|TRBJ1-1
TGTGCCAGCAGGTTAGTTACAGGGAGAGCTTTCTTT
CASRLVTGRAFF
>-|TRBV6-5|TRBD2|TRBJ2-3
TGTGCCAGCAGACCCGGGGGGGCTTATACGCAGTATTTT
CASRPGGAYTQYF
>-|TRBV18|TRBD2|TRBJ2-3
TGTGCCAGCTCACCCAATATAGCGGGAAGCACAGATACGCAGTATTTT
CASSPNIAGSTDTQYF
>-|TRBV7-2|TRBD2|TRBJ2-3
TGTGCCAGCAGTCTACAGCGGGGGCCGGGGGATACGCAGTATTTT
CASSLQRGPGDTQYF
>few|TRBV7-2|-|TRBJ1-6
TGTGCCAGCAGCTTAGGAATGGGCCAGTCACCCCTCCACTTT
CASSLGMGQSPLHF
>-|TRBV30|TRBD2|TRBJ2-7
TGTGCCTGGACGAAATCGTGGACTAGCGGGTCCCCCTACGAGCAGTACTTC
CAWTKSWTSGSPYEQYF
>-|TRBV2|-|TRBJ1-4
TGTGCCAGCACCCGAGAGGGACGGAGTAATGAAAAACTGTTTTTT
CASTREGRSNEKLFF
>-|TRBV3-1/TRBV3-2|-|TRBJ2-7
TGTGCCAGCAGTCAAGCACGGGGCTACGAGCAGTACTTC
CASSQARGYEQYF
>-|TRBV30|-|TRBJ2-7
TGTGCCTGGAGTCGGGGACGGTACGAGCAGTACTTC
CAWSRGRYEQYF
>-|TRBV12-3/TRBV12-4|-|TRBJ1-1
TGTGCCAGCCGGACGCAGGGGTATTCTGAAGCTTTCTTT
CASRTQGYSEAFF
>-|TRBV7-9|-|TRBJ2-1
TGTGCCAGCAGCCTCCTAAGCCAGCGGGCCTACAATGAGCAGTTCTTC
CASSLLSQRAYNEQFF
>-|TRBV5-4|-|TRBJ1-2
TGTGCCAGCAGCTTTTCAATGACACCCGGATATGGCTACACCTTC
CASSFSMTPGYGYTF
>-|TRBV7-6|-|TRBJ1-6
TGTGCCAGCAGCTTGGGTGGTTTCGGGCAGGGAGATTCACCCCTCCACTTT
CASSLGGFGQGDSPLHF
>once|TRBV6-5|-|TRBJ1-5
TGTGCCAGCAGCCCAGAAGGGACACAGAATCAGCCCCAGCATTTT
CASSPEGTQNQPQHF
>-|TRBV15|TRBD1|TRBJ1-2
TGTGCCACCAGCGGAGGTTGGGGACAGGGGGCATTGGACTATGGCTACACCTTC
CATSGGWGQGALDYGYTF
>few|TRBV7-8|-|TRBJ2-7
TGTGCCAGCAGGGTAGGAGGAACCTACGAGCAGTACTTC
CASRVGGTYEQYF
>-|TRBV3-1/TRBV3-2|-|TRBJ2-4
TGTGCCAGCAGCCAAGATTATCCAATGGGCTCCTCCAAAAACATTCAGTACTTC
CASSQDYPMGSSKNIQYF
>-|TRBV12-3/TRBV12-4|-|TRBJ1-4
TGTGCCAGCAGTTTTCGGCCTAATGAAAAACTGTTTTTT
CASSFRPNEKLFF
>-|TRBV5-4|-|TRBJ2-5
TGTGCCAGTATCCAGCAGGAGACCCAGTACTTC
CASIQQETQYF
>-|TRBV19|TRBD1|TRBJ1-1
TGTGCCAGTAGTATCACAGGGGGCGGGACTGAAGCTTTCTTT
CASSITGGGTEAFF
>once|TRBV4-1|TRBD2|TRBJ2-7
TGCGCCAGCAGCCATTCATGGACTAGCGGGGGCTACGAGCAGTACTTC
CASSHSWTSGGYEQYF
>-|TRBV19|-|TRBJ1-5
TGTGCCAGTCAAAGGACCGGGACATATCAGCCCCAGCATTTT
CASQRTGTYQPQHF
>-|TRBV28|TRBD2|TRBJ2-7
TGTGCCAGCAGCCTGTCGGGGGGGGTTGGCCACGAGCAGTACTTC
CASSLSGGVGHEQYF
>-|TRBV28|-|TRBJ2-3
TGTGCCAGCACCCTGACAACTCCCCGCACAGATACGCAGTATTTT
CASTLTTPRTDTQYF
>-|TRBV30|TRBD2|TRBJ2-3
TGTGCCTGGTTTACTAGCGGGAATTCTGATACGCAGTATTTT
CAWFTSGNSDTQYF
>few|TRBV6-5|-|TRBJ1-2
TGTGCCAGCAGTTACTTGGGGGCAGGGGTGAGCTATGGCTACACCTTC
CASSYLGAGVSYGYTF
>-|TRBV2|TRBD1|TRBJ1-2
TGTGCCAGCAGCCGGGACAGGGACCCCTATGGCTACACCTTC
CASSRDRDPYGYTF
>-|TRBV2|-|TRBJ2-4
TGTGCCAGCAGTGCCAAACTATCGGGGGATGTAAGATTAGCCAAAAACATTCAGTACTTC
CASSAKLSGDVRLAKNIQYF
>-|TRBV6-5|-|TRBJ1-2
TGTGCCAGCCGGGAGACGTCCTATGGCTACACCTTC
CASRETSYGYTF
>-|TRBV30|TRBD2|TRBJ2-7
TGTGCCTCCCATAGGCGGGAGGCCAGCAAGCAGTACTTC
CASHRREASKQYF
>-|TRBV3-1/TRBV3-2|TRBD2|TRBJ2-4
TGTGCCAGCAGCCAAGTTCACAGCGGGAGCGTTAGAGCCAAAAACATTCAGTACTTC
CASSQVHSGSVRAKNIQYF
>-|TRBV25-1|-|TRBJ1-3
TGTGCCAGCAGTGCCTTGGACACTTACCCCTCTGGAAACACCATATATTTT
CASSALDTYPSGNTIYF
>-|TRBV6-5|-|TRBJ1-4
TGTGCCAGCAGACTAACCGGAAAACTGTTTTTT
CASRLTGKLFF
>-|TRBV30|-|TRBJ1-2
TGTGCCTGGAGTCCGCCGGGGGCAGCTAACTATGGCTACACCTTC
CAWSPPGAANYGYTF
>-|TRBV30|TRBD1|TRBJ1-5
TGTGCCTGGAGTGTACGGGACAGGAGCAATCAGCCCCAGCATTTT
CAWSVRDRSNQPQHF
>-|TRBV19|-|TRBJ2-3
TGTGCCAGTAGTGAGCCCCGGGGGGCGAAGGGCACAGATACGCAGTATTTT
CASSEPRGAKGTDTQYF
>-|TRBV5-1|-|TRBJ2-1
TGCGCCAGCAGCTGGGGTGAGGGGATGCAGTTCTTC
CASSWGEGMQFF
>-|TRBV7-9|TRBD2|TRBJ2-5
TGTGCCAGCAGCTTACCCGTGATAGCGGGGCAAGAGACCCAGTACTTC
CASSLPVIAGQETQYF
>few|TRBV27|-|TRBJ1-1
TGTGCCAGCAGGCTAGTTCAAAACACTGAAGCTTTCTTT
CASRLVQNTEAFF
>-|TRBV27|-|TRBJ2-7
TGTGCCAGCAGTGTTACCTACGAGCAGTACTTC
CASSVTYEQYF
>few|TRBV9|-|TRBJ1-3
TGTGCCAGCAGCGAGTTTCTCGGAAACACCATATATTTT
CASSEFLGNTIYF
>-|TRBV3-1/TRBV3-2|-|TRBJ1-2
TGTGCCAGCAGAGGCTTGAGCAGCACTAACTATGGCTACACCTTC
CASRGLSSTNYGYTF
>few|TRBV30|-|TRBJ1-6
TGTGCCTGGAGTGAAGGTGATGCTTCACCCCTCCACTTT
CAWSEGDASPLHF
>-|TRBV5-4|-|TRBJ1-1
TGTGCCAGCAGCCCGCCGGGCAGGAACACTGAAGCTTTCTTT
CASSPPGRNTEAFF
>once|TRBV2|TRBD2|TRBJ2-3
TGTGCCAGCAGTGACGGGACTAGCGCAGATACGCAGTATTTT
CASSDGTSADTQYF